The clone carrying this TCR beta chain was seen once. Participants came from under 30 US areas, aged about 18 to 100 years. Germline CDR1 and CDR2: MGHDK and SYGVNS. The CDR3 length is 11 residues. V lost 3 bases and J lost 8, with 7 bases in between. Clones were sequenced by immunoSEQ multiplex PCR, and TCRdb holds only the in-frame ones, with some missing. The sample contains a few hundred thousand clones, roughly nine tenths of which appear only once. This record comes from a study of blood T cell repertoires in COVID-19. The V gene is TRBV25-1, the J gene TRBJ1-2; D unresolved. This receptor was taken from a woman aged 45-60 years in a cohort exposed to, infected with or recovered from COVID-19 (not recorded which). The sequenced material came from PBMCs or T cells enriched from blood (not recorded which). CDR3 sequence (DNA): TGTGCCAGCAGTGAGGGAGGCGGCTACACCTTC. Translating it yields CASSEGGGYTF.